This T cell receptor (beta chain) stems from a study of blood T cells in healthy people across ages. The CDR3 is 16 amino acids. Germline V gives CDR1 SEHNR, CDR2 FQNEAQ (reference sequence). Germline trimming cut 2 bases from V and 2 bases from J; bases unmatched to any gene: 5. This clonotype was recorded at least ten times. The use of a sample-barcoded 5' primer and a J-beta primer mix characterized a second PCR of roughly 7 to 12 cycles. TCRdb re-derived calls from the 5' RACE reads in MiXCR, one entry per CDR3 protein. This sample has hundreds of thousands of distinct CDR3 sequences; over 40% occur once, and the top ten carry about 14%.

The source of this sequence is a woman of 80 years or more in good health. The rearrangement links TRBV7-9 to TRBJ2-3; TRBD1 matches 9 bases. The sample consisted of blood. The CDR3 DNA reads as TGTGCCAGCAGCTTAACGGGACAGGGTCTCACAGATACGCAGTATTTT. It translates to CASSLTGQGLTDTQYF.